This T cell receptor beta chain was documented in a study of T-cell memory formation after mild COVID-19. Looking at the study overall: Largely, TCR clusters stayed within a single donor.

The ends lost 3 bases at V and 7 bases at J; junction bases unmatched: 5. The CDR3 sequence is 13 residues long. A single record per CDR3 protein comes from TCRdb applying MiXCR to the 5' RACE reads. Seen here are approximately 210,000 distinct CDR3 sequences, 18% observed once, and the top ten hold roughly 2.3%. Notes on this clonotype: The antigen remains undetermined.

Study results and limitations: Cross-reactive memory seemingly joined, as some responding clones were found in pre-infection memory.

The sequence derives from an adult woman who had mild COVID-19 (a few samples of this study predate the infection). Cell type and time point are not known. Sequenced material: PBMCs or a T cell subset sorted from them (not recorded which). The gene calls are TRBV12-3 or TRBV12-4 and TRBJ1-2; 7 bases match TRBD1. The DNA for the CDR3 is TGTGCCAGCAGTTTGGAGGGGGCGCGTGGCTACACCTTC. It codes for CASSLEGARGYTF.